This T cell receptor beta chain is drawn from a study of cytomegalovirus exposure and HLA in healthy donors. The PCR used 60 Vbeta and 13 Jbeta primers. Some clones are missing from TCRdb's copy, which holds only in-frame ones; the method was immunoSEQ multiplex PCR. The sample has approximately 170,000 clones; around 62% are singletons. The ends were cut back, 1 base at V and 7 bases at J, with 5 bases in the middle. Germline V CDR1 and CDR2: LGHNA, YNFKEQ. The CDR3 extends over 12 amino acids. The TCR comes from a man between 40 and 49 years old in good health and CMV-seronegative. The sequencing input was PBMCs. V is TRBV4-2 and J is TRBJ2-1; D uncertain. CDR3 in DNA: TGTGCCAGCAGCCAAGTTATGAATGAGCAGTTCTTC. Its protein is CASSQVMNEQFF.